The 22 T cell receptor beta chains listed next were all sequenced from one sample in a study of CD8 T cells in Susac syndrome. RNA, at about 0.5 to 1 ug, was reverse transcribed with random hexamers. From the immunoSEQ multiplex PCR reads, TCRdb called clonotypes with MiXCR, one entry per CDR3 protein. The sample gives about 200,000 distinct CDR3 sequences, about 94% of which show up once; about 0.13% is in the top ten. Sequenced input: CD8+ T cells from PBMCs. Receptors were obtained from a human donor with multiple sclerosis.

The chain couples TRBV27 to TRBJ2-3; D not certain. Germline-derived CDR1 and CDR2 are MNHEY and SMNVEV (reference sequence). This CDR3 is built from 13 residues. V lost 5 bases to trimming and J lost 3 bases, with 9 bases between them. The CDR3 reads CASSPVRTDTQYF. DNA of the CDR3: TGTGCCAGCAGTCCCGTGAGGACAGATACGCAGTATTTT.

This sequence joins TRBV29-1 and TRBJ2-2, with a weak D call TRBD2 (6 bases). V lost 7 bases and J 8 bases, leaving 14 bases between the germline ends. Germline assignment: CDR1 SQVTM and CDR2 ANQGSEA. CDR3 length: 12 amino acids. The CDR3, as DNA: TGCAGCGCGGACGGGGACTGGGGGGAGCTGTTTTTT. It is translated as CSADGDWGELFF.

V gene TRBV7-8 combines with J gene TRBJ2-3; 8 bases align to TRBD2. The germline CDR1 and CDR2 sequences are SGHVS and FQNEAQ. The CDR3 loop spans 13 amino acids. With V trimmed by 6 bases and J by 8 bases, 7 bases remained unmatched. In nucleotides, the CDR3 is TGTGCCAGCAGAGCCGGGGGGGGTCGTACGCAGTATTTT. Translation gives CASRAGGGRTQYF.

The rearrangement uses TRBV12-3 or TRBV12-4 and TRBJ2-1; 14 bases agree with TRBD2. The CDR3 length is 16 residues. With 4 bases clipped from V and 9 bases from J, the junction kept 8 bases outside the gene matches. CDR3 sequence (DNA): TGTGCCAGCAGTTCCGGGACTAGCGGGAGTTACGCTGAGCAGTTCTTC. It yields the protein CASSSGTSGSYAEQFF.

This chain uses TRBV6-1 with TRBJ2-1, with D hard to call. Trimming cost V 0 bases and J 4 bases, with 4 bases left between them. This CDR3 region has 13 residues. Germline assignment: CDR1 MNHNS and CDR2 SASEGT. The CDR3 sequence: CASSEALYNEQFF. The CDR3 DNA sequence: TGTGCCAGCAGTGAAGCGCTTTACAATGAGCAGTTCTTC.

This chain uses TRBV12-3 or TRBV12-4 with TRBJ2-5; TRBD2 matches 9 bases. This CDR3 is 16 amino acids long. Germline trimming cut 6 bases from V and 0 bases from J; bases unmatched to any gene: 8. The CDR3 sequence is CASSPRASGDQETQYF. Here the CDR3 DNA reads TGTGCCAGCAGCCCAAGGGCTAGCGGGGACCAAGAGACCCAGTACTTC.

This clonotype was seen only once. This chain connects TRBV7-6 to TRBJ2-7; 9 positions match TRBD2. Losses at the gene ends were 6 bases for V and 3 bases for J; bases not matched to a gene: 6. In germline, CDR1 is SGHVS, CDR2 FNYEAQ. This CDR3 spans 14 amino acids. The CDR3 loop reads CASSTGTSLYEQYF. The DNA of the CDR3 is TGTGCCAGCAGTACCGGGACTAGCCTCTACGAGCAGTACTTC.

V is TRBV30 and J is TRBJ1-1; 9 nucleotides line up with TRBD1. From germline, CDR1 is GTSNPN and CDR2 SVGIG (reference sequence). V lost 2 bases to trimming and J lost 7 bases; unmatched junction nucleotides: 8. The CDR3 spans 14 residues. CDR3 coding DNA: TGTGCCTGGAGTCACCGGGACAGGGTGAGTGAAGCTTTCTTT. Its translation: CAWSHRDRVSEAFF. Supplemented by reference TRBV30 and TRBJ1-1, the full variable domain reads SQTIHQWPATLVQPVGSPLSLECTVEGTSNPNLYWYRQAAGRGLQLLFYSVGIGQISSEVPQNLSASRPQDRQFILSSKKLLLSDSGFYLCAWSHRDRVSEAFFGQGTRLTVV.

This sequence joins TRBV9 and TRBJ2-1; 9 bases align to TRBD2. Germline lookup yields CDR1 SGDLS and CDR2 YYNGEE. Losses at the gene ends were 0 bases for V and 6 bases for J; bases not matched to a gene: 1. The CDR3 totals 14 residues. The CDR3 reads CASSVGGGANEQFF. The CDR3 region has the DNA TGTGCCAGCAGCGTAGGCGGGGGGGCCAATGAGCAGTTCTTC.

V and J are TRBV7-9 and TRBJ2-3; no reliable D call. The CDR3 runs 12 residues. Trimming removed 5 bases at V and 2 bases at J, with 5 bases between. In germline, CDR1 is SEHNR, CDR2 FQNEAQ (reference sequence). The CDR3 region has the DNA TGTGCCAGCAGCCCGCACACAGATACGCAGTATTTT. Protein product: CASSPHTDTQYF.

The count of this clonotype is one. This chain links TRBV18 with TRBJ2-3; 9 nucleotides align to TRBD1. V dropped 3 bases and J dropped 4; count of bases not matched to a gene: 2. The germline V gene has CDR1 KGHSH and CDR2 LQKENI. The CDR3 loop spans 14 amino acids. DNA for the CDR3: TGTGCCAGCTCACCCCGACAGGGGGCAGATACGCAGTATTTT. It is translated as CASSPRQGADTQYF.

In its sample, this clonotype was seen once. This chain joins TRBV27 and TRBJ1-4, with no clear D. Trimming stripped 2 bases from V and 8 bases from J, with 9 bases between. The CDR3 is 13 residues long. Per germline, CDR1 MNHEY and CDR2 SMNVEV (reference sequence). The CDR3 DNA reads TGTGCCAGCAGTTTAGCGGCGGGCGAAAAACTGTTTTTT. Translation: CASSLAAGEKLFF.

The chain employs TRBV9 and TRBJ2-7; D unclear. Trimming removed 4 bases from V and 2 bases from J, with 10 bases in between. Per the germline V gene, CDR1 is SGDLS and CDR2 is YYNGEE. This CDR3 contains 13 residues. CDR3: CASSPPDTYEQYF. The CDR3 DNA reads TGTGCCAGCAGCCCCCCTGATACCTACGAGCAGTACTTC.

This rearrangement joins TRBV24-1 to TRBJ1-5, with D unresolved. The CDR3 extends over 13 amino acids. CDR1 KGHDR and CDR2 SFDVKD come from the germline V gene. V lost 6 bases to trimming and J lost 6 bases, with 11 bases between them. The CDR3 spells CATSYRGGQPQHF. CDR3 sequence (DNA): TGTGCCACCAGTTACCGGGGAGGTCAGCCCCAGCATTTT.

The chain recombines TRBV7-9 with TRBJ1-2; TRBD1 matches at 10 bases. This CDR3 contains 14 residues. Germline values: CDR1 SEHNR, CDR2 FQNEAQ (reference sequence). With 5 bases clipped from V and 6 bases from J, the junction kept 6 bases outside the gene matches. For the CDR3, the DNA is TGTGCCAGCAGCCCCCTAGGGACAGGGGATGGCTACACCTTC. This sequence encodes CASSPLGTGDGYTF.

The V gene is TRBV27, the J gene TRBJ2-1, with 12 bases matching TRBD2. This CDR3 is 14 amino acids long. J was trimmed by 5 bases and V by 7 bases; bases with no gene match: 3. Germline V gives CDR1 MNHEY, CDR2 SMNVEV (reference sequence). The CDR3, as DNA: TGTGCCAGCACCCGACTAGCGGGGGACAATGAGCAGTTCTTC. Its translation is CASTRLAGDNEQFF.

This clonotype was recorded only once. This chain links TRBV29-1 with TRBJ1-4, with D unclear. CDR1 is SQVTM and CDR2 is ANQGSEA in the germline V gene. CDR3 size: 17 residues. V shed 6 bases and J shed 3 bases, with 23 bases lying between them. CDR3 nucleotides: TGCAGCGTCCCGGCGTTTGGGGTCGGCGAGGCTAATGAAAAACTGTTTTTT. The encoded protein is CSVPAFGVGEANEKLFF.

The CDR3 loop reads CASSSYRDYTSTDTQYF. CDR3 DNA: TGTGCCAGCAGCTCGTACCGGGACTACACTAGCACAGATACGCAGTATTTT. The chain carries TRBV5-4 and TRBJ2-3; 7 nucleotides align to TRBD2. J was trimmed by 0 bases and V by 3 bases; bases with no gene match: 10. CDR1 is SGHNT, CDR2 YYREEE, per germline (reference sequence). The CDR3 length is 17 residues.

This chain joins TRBV11-2 and TRBJ2-1, with TRBD2 matching 7 bases. Trimming took 5 bases from V and 3 from J; bases not matched to a gene: 7. This CDR3 is built from 15 residues. Germline loops: CDR1 SGHAT, CDR2 FQNNGV. CDR3 in amino acids: CASSGLADSYNEQFF. The CDR3 bases are TGTGCCAGCAGCGGGCTAGCGGATAGCTACAATGAGCAGTTCTTC.

The chain carries TRBV7-9 and TRBJ1-2; perhaps TRBD1 as D (6 bases). Germline V gene sequence: CDR1 SEHNR, CDR2 FQNEAQ (reference sequence). The length of the CDR3 is 15 residues. Trimming left V 1 base short and J 7 bases short, with 16 bases between. In DNA form, the CDR3 reads TGTGCCAGCAGCTTAGGCGGTACGGGGGGCGGTGGCTACACCTTC. It translates to CASSLGGTGGGGYTF.

The chain couples TRBV6-2 or TRBV6-3 to TRBJ2-7; 7 nucleotides match TRBD1. Germline CDR1 is MNHEY and CDR2 is SVGEGT. The CDR3 totals 16 residues. Trimming took 0 bases from V and 3 from J; bases not matched to a gene: 8. The CDR3 sequence is CASSYSRPGGDYEQYF. CDR3 bases: TGTGCCAGCAGTTACTCTAGGCCAGGGGGAGACTACGAGCAGTACTTC.

J is TRBJ2-7 and V is TRBV27; D uncertain. V lost 10 bases and J 5 bases, leaving 6 bases between the germline ends. CDR1 MNHEY and CDR2 SMNVEV come from the germline V gene (reference sequence). The CDR3 loop spans 9 amino acids. CDR3 protein: CATPHEQYF. The CDR3, as DNA: TGTGCCACACCACACGAGCAGTACTTC.